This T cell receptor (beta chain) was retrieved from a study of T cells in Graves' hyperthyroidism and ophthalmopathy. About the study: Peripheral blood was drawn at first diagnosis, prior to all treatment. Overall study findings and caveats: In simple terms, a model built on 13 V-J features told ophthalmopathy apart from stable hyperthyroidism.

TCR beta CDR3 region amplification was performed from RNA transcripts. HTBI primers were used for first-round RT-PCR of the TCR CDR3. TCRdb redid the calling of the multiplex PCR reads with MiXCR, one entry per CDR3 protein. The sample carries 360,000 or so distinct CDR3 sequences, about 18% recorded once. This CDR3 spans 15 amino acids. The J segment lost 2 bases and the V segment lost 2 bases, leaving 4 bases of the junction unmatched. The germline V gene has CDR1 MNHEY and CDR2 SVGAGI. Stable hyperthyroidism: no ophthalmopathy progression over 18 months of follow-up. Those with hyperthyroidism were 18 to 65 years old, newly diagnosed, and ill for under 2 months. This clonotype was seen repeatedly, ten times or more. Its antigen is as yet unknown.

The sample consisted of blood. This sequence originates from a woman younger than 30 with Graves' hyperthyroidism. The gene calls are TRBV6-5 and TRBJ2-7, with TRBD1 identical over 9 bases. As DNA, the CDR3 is TGTGCCAGCAGTTACAACCGGGACAGGGCCTACGAGCAGTACTTC. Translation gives CASSYNRDRAYEQYF.